This T cell receptor beta chain was retrieved from a study of T cells in Graves' hyperthyroidism and ophthalmopathy. Overall study context: Peripheral blood was collected at initial diagnosis, before any treatment.

Trimming took off 5 bases at V and 3 bases at J, with 11 bases between the two ends. This CDR3 spans 14 amino acids. The diagnoses drew upon clinical symptoms, serum thyroxine and TRAb, thyroid ultrasound and orbital computed tomography. PBMCs stemmed from over 7.5 ml fresh peripheral blood. Study results and caveats: It was a median 6.5 months before onset that the model predicted ophthalmopathy.

This clonotype appeared a few times. The antigen is undetermined. Amplification yielded TCR beta CDR3 regions, with RNA transcripts as the source. The TCR CDR3 was amplified in a first-round RT-PCR using the HTBI primer set. TCRdb used MiXCR to reprocess the multiplex PCR reads, holding one entry per CDR3 protein. Of 300,000 or so distinct CDR3 sequences in the sample, roughly a fifth are singletons; the top ten hold 50%. Sample: blood. The source of this sequence is a woman in her fifties or sixties with Graves' hyperthyroidism. V is TRBV12-3 or TRBV12-4 and J is TRBJ1-5, with no clear D. CDR3 in amino acids: CASSPGPVNQPQHF. The CDR3 region has the DNA TGTGCCAGCAGTCCCGGGCCAGTCAATCAGCCCCAGCATTTT.